This TCR beta chain appears in the sequencing data of a study of T cells in women clearing cervical HPV infection. Study information: With HLA typing for only a few women, HLA confounding remains possible.

General study points: CIN3+ cases had significantly higher TCR richness than controls; evenness did not differ.

With regard to this clone: Its matching antigen is unknown. The CDR3 end falls 3 residues outside the read, so it is completed with the germline J gene.

Generated by immunoSEQ multiplex PCR, the TCRdb table keeps only in-frame clones and is missing some. This table lists about 30,000 clones. The CDR3 is 18 residues long. Per the germline V gene, CDR1 is MDHEN and CDR2 is SYDVKM. V was shortened by 5 bases and J by 0 bases, with 23 bases between the two germline ends. The origin of this receptor is a woman between 18 and 70 years old with a cervical HPV16 infection that either progressed to CIN3+ or cleared (not recorded which). The specimen sequenced was blood buffy coat. The V call is TRBV28, the J call TRBJ2-7; maybe TRBD1 (5 bases). Partial CDR3 DNA: TGTGCCAGCAGTAAAACACCTCGGCGACAGCTAAGCTCCTACGAG. As protein: CASSKTPRRQLSSYE. The complete CDR3 sequence is CASSKTPRRQLSSYEQYF.